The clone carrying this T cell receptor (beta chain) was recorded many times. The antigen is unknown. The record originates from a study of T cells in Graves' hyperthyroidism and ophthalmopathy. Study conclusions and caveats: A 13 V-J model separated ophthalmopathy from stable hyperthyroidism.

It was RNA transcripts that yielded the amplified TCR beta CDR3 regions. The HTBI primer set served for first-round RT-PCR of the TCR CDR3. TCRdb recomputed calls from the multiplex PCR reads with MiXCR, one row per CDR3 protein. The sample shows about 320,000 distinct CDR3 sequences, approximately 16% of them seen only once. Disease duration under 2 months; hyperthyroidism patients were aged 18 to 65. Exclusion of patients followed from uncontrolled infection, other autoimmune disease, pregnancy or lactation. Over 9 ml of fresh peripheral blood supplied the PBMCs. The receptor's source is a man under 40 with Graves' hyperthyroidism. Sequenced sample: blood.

The CDR3 nucleotides are TGTGCCAGCAGTCCCCGACTAGCGGGAGGCCTTCTCTACGAGCAGTACTTC. This translates into CASSPRLAGGLLYEQYF. This chain uses TRBV28 with TRBJ2-7, with 13 bases identical to TRBD2. After removal of 5 bases from V and 3 bases from J, the junction contained 10 bases not matched to a gene. The CDR3 spans 17 residues. In germline, CDR1 is MDHEN, CDR2 SYDVKM. The variable domain in full, completed from reference TRBV28 and TRBJ2-7, reads DVKVTQSSRYLVKRTGEKVFLECVQDMDHENMFWYRQDPGLGLRLIYFSYDVKMKEKGDIPEGYSVSREKKERFSLILESASTNQTSMYLCASSPRLAGGLLYEQYFGPGTRLTVT.